This T cell receptor (beta chain) comes out of a study of cytomegalovirus exposure and HLA in healthy donors. Study-wide results and limits: According to a later analysis, TCR clusters from the first cohort tended to co-occur in the roughly 110 validation repertoires.

This clone was recorded a few times. Its specificity is unknown. Libraries were prepared by immunoSEQ multiplex PCR; TCRdb keeps only in-frame clonotypes and omits some of them. Of some 210,000 clones in the sample, roughly 84% are singletons; the top ten hold roughly 2%. This CDR3 region has 13 residues. Germline-derived CDR1 and CDR2 are MNHEY and SMNVEV (reference sequence). V lost 3 bases and J lost 3; bases outside the gene matches: 1. Source material: PBMCs. The J gene is TRBJ2-7, the V gene TRBV27, with TRBD2 identical over 8 bases. This TCR was sampled from a woman aged 18-29 years in good health and CMV-seropositive. Here the CDR3 DNA reads TGTGCCAGCAGTTTCGGGACTAGCTACGAGCAGTACTTC. As protein: CASSFGTSYEQYF.